Shown below are 13 T cell receptor beta chains from a single sample sequenced in a study of early T cells in non-severe SARS-CoV-2 infection. TCRdb re-called the 5' RACE reads through MiXCR, storing one row per CDR3 protein. The table records approximately 56,000 distinct CDR3 sequences, roughly 11% of them present only once. The sequencing sample was made of whole blood. The origin of the receptors is an adult who was a healthcare worker with PCR-confirmed SARS-CoV-2 infection or an uninfected control (not recorded which).

This clonotype was observed a few times. The V gene is TRBV19, the J gene TRBJ2-1, with 15 positions matching TRBD2. Germline values: CDR1 LNHDA, CDR2 SQIVND (reference sequence). Germline trimming cut 3 bases from V and 2 bases from J; bases unmatched to any gene: 14. CDR3 length: 21 amino acids. The DNA for the CDR3 is TGTGCCAGTAGTATGTCCCTCGGGACTAGCGGGGGGTCGTTTCCCTACAATGAGCAGTTCTTC. Its translation is CASSMSLGTSGGSFPYNEQFF.

This clonotype showed up just a few times. The chain uses TRBV27 and TRBJ2-1; 8 bases line up with TRBD1. Germline-derived CDR1 and CDR2 are MNHEY and SMNVEV (reference sequence). CDR3 length: 13 residues. The V and J ends lost 7 bases and 8 bases, in that order; junction bases with no gene match: 7. In DNA form, the CDR3 reads TGTGCCAGCAATAGAGACAGGGGACATGAGCAGTTCTTC. Its protein is CASNRDRGHEQFF.

This clonotype was detected a few times. The chain couples TRBV10-2 to TRBJ2-3; D unresolved. V shed 9 bases and J shed 1 base, with 14 bases lying between them. The CDR3 covers 14 residues. CDR1 is WSHSY, CDR2 SAAADI, per germline. CDR3 DNA: TGCGCCAGAGCCCTCGAAGGGCGCACAGATACGCAGTATTTT. Residues: CARALEGRTDTQYF.

This sequence joins TRBV29-1 and TRBJ2-7, with 9 bases aligning to TRBD1. The ends lost 1 base at V and 6 bases at J; junction bases unmatched: 7. Germline lookup yields CDR1 SQVTM and CDR2 ANQGSEA. The CDR3 sequence is 14 residues long. The CDR3 protein is CSVEVQDRGSEQYF. DNA for the CDR3: TGCAGCGTTGAAGTACAGGACAGGGGTAGCGAGCAGTACTTC.

This clonotype was seen repeatedly, ten times or more. The chain joins TRBV6-4 to TRBJ2-3; a possible D gene is TRBD2 (5 bases). CDR1 MRHNA and CDR2 SNTAGT come from the germline V gene. Trimming removed 5 bases at V and 3 bases at J, with 12 bases between. The CDR3 covers 14 residues. This chain's CDR3 is CASSSGGGTDTQYF. CDR3 DNA: TGTGCCAGCAGTAGCGGAGGCGGGACAGATACGCAGTATTTT.

The gene calls are TRBV11-2 and TRBJ2-1; perhaps TRBD2 as D (5 bases). This CDR3 has 11 residues. V dropped 1 base and J dropped 10 bases, with 5 bases sitting between them. Germline values: CDR1 SGHAT, CDR2 FQNNGV. In nucleotides, the CDR3 is TGTGCCAGCAGCTTAGGAGGGGAGCAGTTCTTC. This encodes CASSLGGEQFF.

The chain recombines TRBV28 with TRBJ1-3; the D is unclear. V gave up 3 bases and J gave up 0 bases, with 18 bases separating them. CDR1 is MDHEN and CDR2 is SYDVKM in the germline V gene. CDR3 length: 18 amino acids. CDR3 nucleotide sequence: TGTGCCAGCAGTTTGGTTTCTGGAGCTCTACCCTCTGGAAACACCATATATTTT. Residues: CASSLVSGALPSGNTIYF. Full variable domain (missing parts from reference TRBV28 and TRBJ1-3): DVKVTQSSRYLVKRTGEKVFLECVQDMDHENMFWYRQDPGLGLRLIYFSYDVKMKEKGDIPEGYSVSREKKERFSLILESASTNQTSMYLCASSLVSGALPSGNTIYFGEGSWLTVV.

The V and J genes are TRBV6-6 and TRBJ2-1; D might be TRBD2 (5 bases). This CDR3 is built from 15 residues. Germline CDR1 is MNHNY and CDR2 is SVGAGI (reference sequence). V was cut by 2 bases and J by 1 base, with 9 bases left in between. CDR3 region: CASSYTRPSYNEQFF. CDR3 bases: TGTGCCAGCAGTTACACTAGACCTTCCTACAATGAGCAGTTCTTC.

CDR3 sequence (DNA): TGTGCCAGCAGCTTAACTAGCGGGAGCACAGATACGCAGTATTTT. This sequence encodes CASSLTSGSTDTQYF. The chain links TRBV7-9 to TRBJ2-3; 9 bases map to TRBD2. J lost 0 bases, V lost 2 bases, and 0 bases had no gene match. This CDR3 has 15 residues. CDR1 is SEHNR and CDR2 is FQNEAQ in the germline V gene (reference sequence).

The V and J genes are TRBV20-1 and TRBJ2-2; 7 bases align to TRBD1. Germline assignment: CDR1 DFQATT and CDR2 SNEGSKA (reference sequence). The CDR3 has 16 residues. V lost 5 bases and J lost 2; bases outside the gene matches: 11. The CDR3 coding sequence is TGCAGTGCTGCAAGATGGGGGACAGTTAACACCGGGGAGCTGTTTTTT. This codes for CSAARWGTVNTGELFF.

This clonotype came up many times. The genes are TRBV21-1 and TRBJ1-4. TRBV21-1 is a pseudogene. The CDR3 consists of 14 residues. For the CDR3, the DNA is TGTGCCAGCAGCATCAGGGCCACTAATGAAAAACTGTTTTTT. This sequence encodes CASSIRATNEKLFF.

This clonotype showed up just once. A much bigger clone sits one base away, suggesting this may be a read error. This chain links TRBV12-3 or TRBV12-4 with TRBJ2-5; 9 nucleotides align to TRBD1. The CDR3 runs to 14 residues. V gave up 5 bases and J gave up 3 bases; unmatched junction bases: 4. In DNA form, the CDR3 reads TGTGCCAGCAGTAGCGGGACAGGGAAAGAGACCCAGTACTTC. As protein: CASSSGTGKETQYF.

The rearrangement links TRBV3-1 to TRBJ1-5; TRBD1 agrees at 10 bases. This CDR3 is 16 amino acids long. Germline values: CDR1 LGHDT, CDR2 YNNKEL (reference sequence). The junction had 5 bases not matched to a gene; V was cut back by 0 bases and J by 6 bases. The CDR3 is CASSQDGGQGIQPQHF. The CDR3 DNA is TGTGCCAGCAGCCAAGATGGGGGACAGGGGATTCAGCCCCAGCATTTT.